The rows below give T cell receptor beta chains drawn from one sample of a study of blood T cells in healthy people across ages. Each CDR3 protein gets one entry after TCRdb re-called the 5' RACE reads with MiXCR. The table has hundreds of thousands of distinct CDR3 sequences, around 21% seen once; the top ten hold 3.6%. Material: blood. All receptors derive from a man aged 70-80 years in good health. The CDR3 runs from the conserved cysteine through the conserved F or W. D genes are given only for firm matches. Some rows have no size entry. The others give once, few or many, or a class for an expanded clone.

few | TRBJ2-5 | TRBV20-1 | . | TGCAGTGCTGGGGACTCACAAGAGACCCAGTACTTC | CSAGDSQETQYF
. | TRBJ2-7 | TRBV4-1 | TRBD2 | TGCGCCAGCAGCCAAGAGGTAGCGGGAATCTACGAGCAGTACTTC | CASSQEVAGIYEQYF
. | TRBJ2-2 | TRBV4-3 | TRBD1 | TGCGCCAGCAGCCCCCGGACAGGCAACGCCGGGGAGCTGTTTTTT | CASSPRTGNAGELFF
few | TRBJ2-3 | TRBV7-8 | TRBD2 | TGTGCCAGCAGCTCAAAGAGGGGACTAGCGGGAACAGATACGCAGTATTTT | CASSSKRGLAGTDTQYF
. | TRBJ1-5 | TRBV20-1 | . | TGCAGTGCTGGAACAGGGTACTATAGCAATCAGCCCCAGCATTTT | CSAGTGYYSNQPQHF
few | TRBJ1-2 | TRBV20-1 | TRBD1 | TGCAGTGCTAAGGGACAGCCTCCTAACTATGGCTACACCTTC | CSAKGQPPNYGYTF
. | TRBJ2-1 | TRBV5-5 | . | TGTGCCAGCAGCCGAAGGGGGTTCGGAGACAATGAGCAGTTCTTC | CASSRRGFGDNEQFF
. | TRBJ2-1 | TRBV6-6 | TRBD2 | TGTGCCAGCAGTTCCTGGACTAGGGGCGGGAATGAGCAGTTCTTC | CASSSWTRGGNEQFF
few | TRBJ2-7 | TRBV6-5 | . | TGTGCCACCCAAGCGTATCCACACGGATTCTACGAGCAGTACTTC | CATQAYPHGFYEQYF
. | TRBJ2-5 | TRBV5-1 | TRBD1 | TGCGCCAGCAGCTTCGGCTCGACCGGGACAGGGGACGAGACCCAGTACTTC | CASSFGSTGTGDETQYF
few | TRBJ2-2 | TRBV20-1 | TRBD2 | TGCAGTGCTAGGGACACTAGCGGGTACACCGGGGAGCTGTTTTTT | CSARDTSGYTGELFF
few | TRBJ1-2 | TRBV29-1 | . | TGCAGCGACCTACAGGGTAACTATGGCTACACCTTC | CSDLQGNYGYTF
few | TRBJ2-1 | TRBV24-1 | . | TGTGCCACCAGTGATTTGCGGGGCTCCTACAATGAGCAGTTCTTC | CATSDLRGSYNEQFF
. | TRBJ1-2 | TRBV5-1 | TRBD1 | TGCGCCAGCAGCTTGGCCTCCGGGACAGCCTATGGCTACACCTTC | CASSLASGTAYGYTF
. | TRBJ2-1 | TRBV7-9 | . | TGTGCCAGCAGCTTAAACCCAGGGGCCCACAATGAGCAGTTCTTC | CASSLNPGAHNEQFF
few | TRBJ2-2 | TRBV6-2/TRBV6-3 | TRBD2 | TGTGCCAGCAGGACTCTGACTAGCGGACGCACCGGGGAGCTGTTTTTT | CASRTLTSGRTGELFF
many | TRBJ2-6 | TRBV28 | . | TGTGCCAGCAGTTTTGCGCGGAGCTCTGGGGCCAACGTCCTGACTTTC | CASSFARSSGANVLTF
. | TRBJ1-2 | TRBV7-9 | . | TGTGCCAGCAGCCCTATTGAGGTGGGGGCTGGTGGCTACACCTTC | CASSPIEVGAGGYTF
. | TRBJ2-2 | TRBV24-1 | . | TGTGCCACCAGTGACTCGACTACCGGGGAGCTGTTTTTT | CATSDSTTGELFF
. | TRBJ2-5 | TRBV7-9 | . | TGTGCCAGCAGCTCCGGGATAGGCAACCAAGAGACCCAGTACTTC | CASSSGIGNQETQYF
many | TRBJ2-7 | TRBV27 | TRBD2 | TGTGCCAGCAGTTTGACTAGCGGATACTCCTACGAGCAGTACTTC | CASSLTSGYSYEQYF
few | TRBJ1-5 | TRBV30 | . | TGTGCCTGGGGGCCCGGACAGTACAGTCAGCCCCAGCATTTT | CAWGPGQYSQPQHF
few | TRBJ2-7 | TRBV20-1 | . | TGCAGTGCTGGGATAACAGGGACGCCCTACGAGCAGTACTTC | CSAGITGTPYEQYF
. | TRBJ2-5 | TRBV29-1 | . | TGCAGCGTGGGAGGGGGCCAGGAGACCCAGTACTTC | CSVGGGQETQYF
. | TRBJ2-7 | TRBV5-1 | . | TGCGCCAGCAGCCAAAGTGACAGCTACGAGCAGTACTTC | CASSQSDSYEQYF
. | TRBJ1-1 | TRBV2 | . | TGTGCCAGCAGTGAAGAGGGACGGGTGAACACTGAAGCTTTCTTT | CASSEEGRVNTEAFF
. | TRBJ2-3 | TRBV2 | . | TGTGCCAGCAGTGAGTTGTTTAGGCGGGATTGGGGCAAAGATACGCAGTATTTT | CASSELFRRDWGKDTQYF
once | TRBJ1-1 | TRBV10-3 | TRBD1 | TGTGCCATTGGGACAGGGGCGACAAACACTGAAGCTTTCTTT | CAIGTGATNTEAFF
. | TRBJ2-5 | TRBV6-1 | . | TGTGCCAGCAGTGAAGAGAAGCGTTGGGGAGAGACCCAGTACTTC | CASSEEKRWGETQYF
few | TRBJ2-4 | TRBV7-2 | TRBD1 | TGTGCCAGCAGCTTAGCACAGGGGGCTGCCAAAAACATTCAGTACTTC | CASSLAQGAAKNIQYF
. | TRBJ1-1 | TRBV5-1 | . | TGCGCCAGCAGCTTGGCCTCTATGAACACTGAAGCTTTCTTT | CASSLASMNTEAFF
. | TRBJ1-5 | TRBV12-3/TRBV12-4 | . | TGTGCCAGCACCCTAACGAGGAATCAGCCCCAGCATTTT | CASTLTRNQPQHF
. | TRBJ1-4 | TRBV6-6 | . | TGTGCCGGCAGTTACGAGGGGAGGGCTAATGAAAAACTGTTTTTT | CAGSYEGRANEKLFF
. | TRBJ2-2 | TRBV29-1 | TRBD2 | TGCAGCGTTCTAGCGGGAGAGTTAATCACCGGGGAGCTGTTTTTT | CSVLAGELITGELFF
few | TRBJ2-3 | TRBV9 | . | TGTGCCAGCAGCGTAGCCGGGATTGACACAGATACGCAGTATTTT | CASSVAGIDTDTQYF
. | TRBJ2-2 | TRBV7-2 | TRBD2 | TGTGCCAGCAGCCGGGGACTAGCGGGAGGCTCGTCCGGGGTGCTGTTTTTT | CASSRGLAGGSSGVLFF
few | TRBJ2-5 | TRBV29-1 | TRBD2 | TGCAGCGCCCATCTAGCGGGAGTTAGGGAGACCCAGTACTTC | CSAHLAGVRETQYF
few | TRBJ1-4 | TRBV6-1 | . | TGTGCCACCAACAGGAACCTAACTAATGAAAAACTGTTTTTT | CATNRNLTNEKLFF
. | TRBJ1-5 | TRBV6-5 | TRBD1 | TGTGCCAGCAGTTTAACCGGGACAGGCGATCAGCCCCAGCATTTT | CASSLTGTGDQPQHF
. | TRBJ1-5 | TRBV13 | . | TGTGCTACCTTTAGCAATCAGCCCCAGCATTTT | CATFSNQPQHF
. | TRBJ2-7 | TRBV5-1 | . | TGCGCCAGCAGCCTCTTACAGACAGACGACGTCTCCTACGAGCAGTACTTC | CASSLLQTDDVSYEQYF
. | TRBJ2-1 | TRBV2 | TRBD2 | TGTGCCAGCAGTGTGGATAGCGGGAGGTTGGATGAGCAGTTCTTC | CASSVDSGRLDEQFF
few | TRBJ2-7 | TRBV27 | . | TGTGCCAGCAGTTTTGCGCGAGGGACCTACGAGCAGTACTTC | CASSFARGTYEQYF
. | TRBJ2-7 | TRBV27 | . | TGTGCCAGCAGTACGGTGGGGGGGGCCGAGCAGTACTTC | CASSTVGGAEQYF
few | TRBJ2-5 | TRBV28 | . | TGTGCCAGCAGTTTACCCCCAAGGCAAGAGACCCAGTACTTC | CASSLPPRQETQYF
few | TRBJ2-1 | TRBV4-1 | . | TGCGCCAGCAGCCAAGATCCGTCGGGGGCCCTCAATGAGCAGTTCTTC | CASSQDPSGALNEQFF